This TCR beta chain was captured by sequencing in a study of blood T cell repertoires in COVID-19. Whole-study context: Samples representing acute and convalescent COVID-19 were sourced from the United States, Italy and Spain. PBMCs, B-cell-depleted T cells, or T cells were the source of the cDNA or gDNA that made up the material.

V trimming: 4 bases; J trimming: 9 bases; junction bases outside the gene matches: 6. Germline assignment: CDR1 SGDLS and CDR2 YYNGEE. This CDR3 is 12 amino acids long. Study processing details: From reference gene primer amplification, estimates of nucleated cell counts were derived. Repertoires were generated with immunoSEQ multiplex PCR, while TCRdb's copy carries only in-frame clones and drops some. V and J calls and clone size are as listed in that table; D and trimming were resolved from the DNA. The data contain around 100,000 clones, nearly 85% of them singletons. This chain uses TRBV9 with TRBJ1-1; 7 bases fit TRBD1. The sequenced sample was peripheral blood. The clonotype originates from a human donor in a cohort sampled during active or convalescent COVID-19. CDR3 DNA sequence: TGTGCCAGCAGCCCCGGGACAGCTAAAGCTTTCTTT. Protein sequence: CASSPGTAKAFF. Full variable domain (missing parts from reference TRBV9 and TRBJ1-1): DSGVTQTPKHLITATGQRVTLRCSPRSGDLSVYWYQQSLDQGLQFLIQYYNGEERAKGNILERFSAQQFPDLHSELNLSSLELGDSALYFCASSPGTAKAFFGQGTRLTVV.